The clone carrying this TCR beta chain was observed at least ten times. Its specificity is not known. From germline, CDR1 is SEHNR and CDR2 FQNEAQ (reference sequence). V lost 4 bases and J lost 2, with 12 bases in between. This CDR3 has 14 amino acids. The data originate from a study of human T cells and chemical hapten exposure. The wider study: Among samples, TCR yields varied mainly because of small differences in pooled library volume.

Unique molecular identifiers were attached to individual cDNA molecules within the library. MiXCR, applied by TCRdb to the RACE reads, yields one record per CDR3 protein. Of around 33,000 distinct CDR3 sequences listed, roughly an eighth are singletons. Time point reported: pre-sensitization, week 0. Described treatment: therapeutic diphenylcyclopropenone sensitization with weekly scalp DPC. RNA extraction used unfractionated whole blood as the source of total RNA. Study-level points and caveats: Sensitizing with DPC caused no change in TCRs above 1 in 1000 frequency. Expanded TCRs formed significantly more large CDR3 similarity clusters than controls.

Sequences were derived from whole blood, sampled in connection with sensitization to the hapten diphenylcyclopropenone (DPC). The TCR comes from a woman aged 40 to 50 with alopecia areata. Some clones in this sample may be carry-over from other donors' samples. This chain joins TRBV7-9 and TRBJ2-7; TRBD2 is a possible D gene (6 bases). CDR3 sequence (DNA): TGTGCCAGCAGCTCCGTCGGGGGAGCCTACGAGCAGTACTTC. Translating gives CASSSVGGAYEQYF. Filled out from reference TRBV7-9 and TRBJ2-7, the complete variable domain reads DTGVSQNPRHKITKRGQNVTFRCDPISEHNRLYWYRQTLGQGPEFLTYFQNEAQLEKSRLLSDRFSAERPKGSFSTLEIQRTEQGDSAMYLCASSSVGGAYEQYFGPGTRLTVT.